This T cell receptor (beta chain) was identified in a study of CD8 T cells in Susac syndrome. TEMRA cells were FACS-enriched, unlike CD8+ and CD4+ T cells, which were negatively isolated. CDR1 and CDR2 (germline): LGHNA, YNFKEQ. Trimming at V came to 0 bases and at J to 4 bases, leaving 13 bases not matched to a gene. The CDR3 consists of 18 residues. Random hexamers were used to reverse transcribe the RNA input (about 0.5 to 1 ug). TCRdb re-analysed the immunoSEQ multiplex PCR reads in MiXCR, keeping a single row per CDR3 protein. Here the sample spans hundreds of thousands of distinct CDR3 sequences, about 95% being singletons.

The receptor's source is a human donor with Susac syndrome. The sample taken for sequencing was CD4+ T cells from PBMCs. This chain joins TRBV4-2 and TRBJ1-1, with 8 bases that match TRBD1. As DNA, the CDR3 is TGTGCCAGCAGCCAAGAGCCGGGTGGGGGGACAGGCATCACTGAAGCTTTCTTT. Translating it yields CASSQEPGGGTGITEAFF.